The next 27 T cell receptor beta chains were all read from a single sample in a study of regulatory T cells in long-lasting Graves disease. Investigators prepared the TCR beta libraries by applying iRepertoire HTBI primers and Arm-PCR of CDR3 regions. TCRdb reprocessed the multiplex PCR reads with MiXCR, giving one entry per CDR3 protein. In the table there are 420,000 or so distinct CDR3 sequences, 16% of which are singletons. Time point reported: newly diagnosed GD, antithyroid drugs for less than 3 months. RNA from PBMCs was the source of the TCR library. These same records also appear under a second study, on T cells in Graves' hyperthyroidism and ophthalmopathy.

This material consisted of peripheral blood mononuclear cells (PBMCs), taken at new diagnosis, from a patient treated with antithyroid drugs. The receptors derive from a woman under 30 with Graves disease.

This clonotype occurred a few times. The chain recombines TRBV29-1 with TRBJ2-2; D is perhaps TRBD1 or TRBD2 (6 bases each). Germline V gives CDR1 SQVTM, CDR2 ANQGSEA. The CDR3 sequence is 14 residues long. V was trimmed by 6 bases and J by 4 bases, leaving 15 bases between them. CDR3 loop: CSVDGGHGTGELFF. CDR3 nucleotides: TGCAGCGTGGACGGGGGACACGGCACCGGGGAGCTGTTTTTT.

This clonotype was counted at least ten times. The chain employs TRBV6-1 and TRBJ2-1; 8 nucleotides align to TRBD2. Germline values: CDR1 MNHNS, CDR2 SASEGT. V trimming: 5 bases; J trimming: 6 bases; junction bases outside the gene matches: 9. This CDR3 comprises 15 residues. DNA of the CDR3: TGTGCCAGCAGTCAACTAGGCGCGGGAGGCAATGAGCAGTTCTTC. This codes for CASSQLGAGGNEQFF.

V gene TRBV6-2 or TRBV6-3 combines with J gene TRBJ1-2; D possibly corresponds to TRBD1 (5 bases). The germline V gene encodes CDR1 MNHEY and CDR2 SVGEGT. V gave up 2 bases and J gave up 6 bases, with 22 bases separating them. The CDR3 length is 17 residues. The CDR3: CASSYRRTGTALNGYTF. DNA of the CDR3: TGTGCCAGCAGTTACAGAAGAACCGGGACGGCGTTGAATGGCTACACCTTC.

Worth noting for this clonotype: Germline and junction disagree at one end, which may indicate a read error. The genes are TRBV7-9 and TRBJ1-4; D call uncertain. The CDR3 runs 16 residues. Germline CDR1 and CDR2: SEHNR and FQNEAQ (reference sequence). Here the CDR3 DNA reads TGTGCCAGCAGCCCCGGGGTAGTTGGCGCTAATGAAAAACCGTTTTTT. Protein sequence: CASSPGVVGANEKPFF.

The genes are TRBV9 and TRBJ2-2; the match to TRBD1 covers 9 bases. The CDR3 length is 15 residues. CDR1 and CDR2 from the germline V gene are SGDLS and YYNGEE. After removal of 3 bases from V and 6 bases from J, the junction contained 6 bases not matched to a gene. CDR3 sequence reads: CASSATGGAAGELFF. The CDR3 nucleotides are TGTGCCAGCAGCGCAACAGGGGGCGCGGCCGGGGAGCTGTTTTTT.

At least ten counts were recorded for this clonotype. The genes are TRBV28 and TRBJ2-2; D not resolved. The CDR3 covers 13 residues. The V gene lost 7 bases and the J gene lost 0 bases, with 6 bases spanning the gap. Germline loops: CDR1 MDHEN, CDR2 SYDVKM. CDR3 DNA sequence: TGTGCCAGCAAGGTCTCGAACACCGGGGAGCTGTTTTTT. Protein sequence: CASKVSNTGELFF. Complete variable domain (other parts from reference TRBV28 and TRBJ2-2): DVKVTQSSRYLVKRTGEKVFLECVQDMDHENMFWYRQDPGLGLRLIYFSYDVKMKEKGDIPEGYSVSREKKERFSLILESASTNQTSMYLCASKVSNTGELFFGEGSRLTVL.

In its sample, this clonotype was seen many times. This rearrangement joins TRBV7-2 to TRBJ1-5; no clear D gene. The CDR3 has 13 amino acids. CDR1 and CDR2 (germline): SGHTA, FQGNSA. Trimming stripped 6 bases from V and 6 bases from J, with 12 bases between. The CDR3 loop is CASSLTTGQPQHF. The CDR3 nucleotides are TGTGCCAGCAGTCTAACGACTGGTCAGCCCCAGCATTTT.

This clonotype was recorded at least ten times. The chain has TRBV7-2 and TRBJ2-7, with TRBD1 matching 7 bases. Unmatched junction bases numbered 13, after V lost 5 bases and J lost 3 bases. Germline V CDR1 and CDR2: SGHTA, FQGNSA. The CDR3 sequence is 16 residues long. CDR3 in DNA: TGTGCCAGCAGCCCCCAACCGGGACAGATTTACTACGAGCAGTACTTC. Its protein product is CASSPQPGQIYYEQYF.

The rearrangement links TRBV18 to TRBJ2-4; possible D gene TRBD1, 6 bases. V was cut by 5 bases and J by 0 bases, with 14 bases left in between. The CDR3 sequence is 16 residues long. CDR1 KGHSH and CDR2 LQKENI come from the germline V gene. The CDR3 reads CASSSGQNLAKNIQYF. The CDR3 nucleotides read TGTGCCAGCTCATCAGGACAGAACCTAGCCAAAAACATTCAGTACTTC.

This clonotype showed up many times. The chain joins TRBV14 to TRBJ2-1, with 9 positions matching TRBD1. CDR3 length equals 14 residues. The ends lost 3 bases at V and 8 bases at J; junction bases unmatched: 5. Germline lookup yields CDR1 SGHDN and CDR2 FVKESK. CDR3 region: CASSHGTGSDEQFF. Here the CDR3 DNA reads TGTGCCAGCAGCCATGGGACAGGGAGCGATGAGCAGTTCTTC.

The J gene is TRBJ2-4, the V gene TRBV20-1, with D possibly being TRBD2 (5 bases). The CDR3 loop spans 12 amino acids. Germline CDR1 DFQATT, CDR2 SNEGSKA (reference sequence). The V gene lost 3 bases and the J gene lost 7 bases, with 10 bases spanning the gap. CDR3 sequence reads: CSARDPGNIQYF. The CDR3 nucleotides read TGCAGTGCTAGGGACCCGGGGAACATTCAGTACTTC.

In this sample, this clonotype turned up many times. The chain employs TRBV24-1 and TRBJ2-2; D is unresolved. Germline CDR1 reads KGHDR; CDR2 reads SFDVKD. With 5 bases removed from V and 4 bases from J, the gap between germline ends came to 13 bases. There are 15 residues in the CDR3. Written as DNA, the CDR3 is TGTGCCACCAGTGGAAGACCTCGAAGCACCGGGGAGCTGTTTTTT. Translated: CATSGRPRSTGELFF.

This clonotype showed up just a few times. V gene TRBV19 combines with J gene TRBJ2-7; 7 bases are shared with TRBD1. This CDR3 spans 15 amino acids. The ends lost 5 bases at V and 0 bases at J; junction bases unmatched: 7. Germline CDR1 and CDR2: LNHDA and SQIVND (reference sequence). The CDR3 DNA reads TGTGCCAGTAGTCCACACAGGGGAGTCTCCTACGAGCAGTACTTC. The encoded protein is CASSPHRGVSYEQYF. The variable domain in full, completed from reference TRBV19 and TRBJ2-7, reads DGGITQSPKYLFRKEGQNVTLSCEQNLNHDAMYWYRQDPGQGLRLIYYSQIVNDFQKGDIAEGYSVSREKKESFPLTVTSAQKNPTAFYLCASSPHRGVSYEQYFGPGTRLTVT.

This clonotype was observed at least ten times. J is TRBJ2-3 and V is TRBV20-1; 13 bases align to TRBD2. Germline V gene sequence: CDR1 DFQATT, CDR2 SNEGSKA (reference sequence). This CDR3 has 15 residues. V dropped 5 bases and J dropped 1; count of bases not matched to a gene: 3. The CDR3 protein is CSAELAGGRTDTQYF. The CDR3 coding sequence is TGCAGTGCTGAACTAGCGGGAGGGCGCACAGATACGCAGTATTTT.

This clonotype has a handful of counts. This rearrangement joins TRBV20-1 to TRBJ2-1; 7 nucleotides align to TRBD2. Per germline, CDR1 DFQATT and CDR2 SNEGSKA (reference sequence). J lost 7 bases, V lost 1 base, and 7 bases had no gene match. CDR3 length: 14 amino acids. CDR3 DNA: TGCAGTGCTAGAGGGACGCGGGAGCTAAATGAGCAGTTCTTC. Its translation is CSARGTRELNEQFF.

This clonotype was observed a handful of times. The rearrangement links TRBV19 to TRBJ2-2, with 9 bases that match TRBD2. CDR1 is LNHDA and CDR2 is SQIVND in the germline V gene (reference sequence). V was clipped by 5 bases and J by 5 bases; unmatched bases: 9. The CDR3 length is 16 residues. CDR3 bases: TGTGCCAGTAGTCCCCGCGGGAGGGCTCAAACCGGGGAGCTGTTTTTT. Encoded protein: CASSPRGRAQTGELFF.

This clonotype was seen repeatedly, ten times or more. V and J are TRBV7-9 and TRBJ1-5, with no clear D. The germline gives CDR1 SEHNR, CDR2 FQNEAQ (reference sequence). This CDR3 contains 12 residues. Trimming removed 6 bases at V and 4 bases at J, with 7 bases between. The CDR3 DNA is TGTGCCAGCAGTTTTGGGAATCAGCCCCAGCATTTT. It encodes CASSFGNQPQHF. Complete variable domain (other parts from reference TRBV7-9 and TRBJ1-5): DTGVSQNPRHKITKRGQNVTFRCDPISEHNRLYWYRQTLGQGPEFLTYFQNEAQLEKSRLLSDRFSAERPKGSFSTLEIQRTEQGDSAMYLCASSFGNQPQHFGDGTRLSIL.

Concerning this clonotype itself: A much bigger clone sits one base away, suggesting this may be a read error. CDR3 loop: CASSLDLAGTSDIRGEQFF. Here the CDR3 DNA reads TGTGCCAGCAGCTTGGACTTAGCCGGGACTAGCGACATAAGGGGCGAGCAGTTCTTC. This chain connects TRBV7-2 to TRBJ2-1; 10 positions agree with TRBD2. The germline V gene encodes CDR1 SGHTA and CDR2 FQGNSA. The CDR3 loop spans 19 amino acids. J gave up 10 bases and V 3 bases, and 21 bases lay outside the gene matches. Combining the CDR3 with reference TRBV7-2 and TRBJ2-1 gives the whole variable domain GAGVSQSPSNKVTEKGKDVELRCDPISGHTALYWYRQSLGQGLEFLIYFQGNSAPDKSGLPSDRFSAERTGGSVSTLTIQRTQQEDSAVYLCASSLDLAGTSDIRGEQFFGPGTRLTVL.

Comments on this clonotype: At one end, the junction sequence differs from germline, possibly due to a read error. The chain couples TRBV15 to TRBJ2-7; tentatively, D is TRBD1 or TRBD2 (5 bases each). The CDR3 is 12 amino acids. From germline, CDR1 is LNHNV and CDR2 YYDKDF (reference sequence). CDR3 sequence: CVTSRMGDEQYF. CDR3 bases: TGTGTCACCAGCAGAATGGGGGACGAGCAGTACTTC. The full variable domain, its missing parts supplied by reference TRBV15 and TRBJ2-7, is DAMVIQNPRYQVTQFGKPVTLSCSQTLNHNVMYWYQQKSSQAPKLLFHYYDKDFNNEADTPDNFQSRRPNTSFCFLDIRSPGLGDTAMYLCVTSRMGDEQYFGPGTRLTVT.

This clonotype has only one observation. The chain couples TRBV5-4 to TRBJ2-7; TRBD2 matches at 12 bases. Germline trimming cut 4 bases from V and 3 bases from J; bases unmatched to any gene: 5. The length of the CDR3 is 15 residues. Per germline, CDR1 SGHNT and CDR2 YYREEE (reference sequence). CDR3 region: CASSLRLAGDYEQYF. CDR3 nucleotide sequence: TGTGCCAGCAGCCTCCGACTAGCGGGAGACTACGAGCAGTACTTC.

This clonotype showed up many times. The chain recombines TRBV28 with TRBJ2-1; no clear D gene. The CDR3 is 13 residues long. Trimming left V 6 bases short and J 2 bases short, with 8 bases between. CDR1 MDHEN and CDR2 SYDVKM come from the germline V gene. CDR3 sequence reads: CASSPSTYNEQFF. The CDR3, as DNA: TGTGCCAGCAGCCCCTCGACCTACAATGAGCAGTTCTTC.

This clonotype occurred a few times. CDR3 DNA: TGTGCCAGCCTGGGGAACTCCTACAATGAGCAGTTCTTC. Residues: CASLGNSYNEQFF. This chain links TRBV11-3 with TRBJ2-1; D not resolved. Germline V gene sequence: CDR1 SGHNT, CDR2 YENEEA. The CDR3 is 13 amino acids. Between the trimmed V and J ends, which lost 8 bases and 0 bases, there was a span of 8 bases.

A few counts support this clonotype. V is TRBV27 and J is TRBJ2-1; D unclear. This CDR3 is 14 amino acids long. Trimming left V 2 bases short and J 6 bases short, with 11 bases between. The V gene's germline CDR1 is MNHEY and CDR2 SMNVEV (reference sequence). The CDR3 sequence is CASSLKGIFNEQFF. The CDR3 DNA sequence: TGTGCCAGCAGTTTAAAAGGGATTTTCAATGAGCAGTTCTTC.

Remarks on this clonotype: Since a much larger clone is just one base distant, this may be a read error. This chain links TRBV30 with TRBJ2-2; TRBD2 aligns across 10 bases. The trim removed 0 bases at V and 3 bases at J, leaving 7 bases unmatched. Looked up from germline, CDR1 is GTSNPN and CDR2 is SVGIG (reference sequence). CDR3 length: 17 amino acids. CDR3 loop: CAWSVLRSGRDTGELFF. The DNA for the CDR3 is TGTGCCTGGAGTGTATTACGCAGCGGGAGGGACACCGGGGAGCTGTTTTTT.

Notes on this clonotype: The junction differs from germline at one of its ends, possibly a read error. The V and J genes are TRBV7-9 and TRBJ2-2, with 15 nucleotides matching TRBD2. The germline CDR1 and CDR2 sequences are SEHNR and FQNEAQ (reference sequence). CDR3 size: 21 residues. The CDR3 DNA follows: TGTGCCAGCAGCGTAGCGGTAGCACCGGGACTAGCGGGAGGACCCACCGGGGAGCTGTTTTTT. The encoded protein is CASSVAVAPGLAGGPTGELFF.

This clonotype was counted at least ten times. V is TRBV7-9 and J is TRBJ2-2; perhaps TRBD2 as D (5 bases). In germline, CDR1 is SEHNR, CDR2 FQNEAQ (reference sequence). The CDR3 sequence is 15 residues long. The V end lost 5 bases, the J end lost 4 bases, and 14 bases lay between the germline ends. Here the CDR3 reads CASSKPGTVTGELFF. For the CDR3, the DNA is TGTGCCAGCAGCAAACCGGGAACAGTCACCGGGGAGCTGTTTTTT. Variable domain in full (rest from reference TRBV7-9 and TRBJ2-2): DTGVSQNPRHKITKRGQNVTFRCDPISEHNRLYWYRQTLGQGPEFLTYFQNEAQLEKSRLLSDRFSAERPKGSFSTLEIQRTEQGDSAMYLCASSKPGTVTGELFFGEGSRLTVL.

This clonotype was seen more than once but under ten times. The genes are TRBV5-6 and TRBJ1-1; 9 bases align to TRBD1. The trim removed 4 bases at V and 1 base at J, leaving 11 bases unmatched. The CDR3 has 17 residues. Germline CDR1 is SGHDT and CDR2 is YYEEEE. The CDR3 reads CASSAIQGAKGNTEAFF. CDR3 sequence (DNA): TGTGCCAGCAGCGCTATACAGGGGGCGAAGGGGAACACTGAAGCTTTCTTT.